The sequence of this T cell receptor (beta chain) was determined in a study of blood T cells in healthy people across ages. Donors were healthy Caucasian individuals from Russia aged about 6 to 95. The V gene's germline CDR1 is DFQATT and CDR2 SNEGSKA (reference sequence). The CDR3 has 14 residues. Using a J-beta primer mix together with a sample-barcoded 5' primer, a second PCR was run for roughly 6 to 12 cycles. TCRdb re-called the 5' RACE reads through MiXCR, storing one row per CDR3 protein. The sample lists some 860,000 distinct CDR3 sequences; roughly 56% were seen once. This clonotype has only one observation.

The V gene is TRBV20-1, the J gene TRBJ2-5; tentative D call: TRBD2 (6 bases). The DNA matches TRBJ2-1 better at its end, which makes the J call doubtful. The receptor comes from a man aged 40-55 years in good health. The sequenced sample consisted of blood. Here the CDR3 DNA reads TGCAGTTCCGAGGGCTCCGGCGGGGAAGAGACCCAGTTCTTC. The encoded protein is CSSEGSGGEETQFF.